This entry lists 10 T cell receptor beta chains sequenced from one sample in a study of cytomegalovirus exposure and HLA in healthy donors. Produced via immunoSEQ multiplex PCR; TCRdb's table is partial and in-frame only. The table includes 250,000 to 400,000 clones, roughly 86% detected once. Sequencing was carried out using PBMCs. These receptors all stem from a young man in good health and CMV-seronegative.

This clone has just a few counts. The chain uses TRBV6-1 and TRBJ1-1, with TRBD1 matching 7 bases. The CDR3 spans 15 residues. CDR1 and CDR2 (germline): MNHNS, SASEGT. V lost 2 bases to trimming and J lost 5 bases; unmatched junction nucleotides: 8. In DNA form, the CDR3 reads TGTGCCAGCAGTGAATCGGTAGGGGGCTCTACTGAAGCTTTCTTT. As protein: CASSESVGGSTEAFF.

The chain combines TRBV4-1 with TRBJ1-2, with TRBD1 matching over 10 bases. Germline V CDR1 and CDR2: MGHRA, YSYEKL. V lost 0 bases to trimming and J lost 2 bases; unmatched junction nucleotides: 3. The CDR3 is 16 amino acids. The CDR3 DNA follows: TGCGCCAGCAGCCAAGATCGGGACAGGGGAAACTATGGCTACACCTTC. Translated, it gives CASSQDRDRGNYGYTF.

CDR3 DNA sequence: TGTGCCAGCAGCTTGGCCTTAGCGGGGGCTTCCCAAGAGACCCAGTACTTC. This encodes CASSLALAGASQETQYF. The chain is built from TRBV5-5 and TRBJ2-5; TRBD2 aligns across 9 bases. V lost 0 bases, J lost 1 base, and 7 bases stayed unmatched. This CDR3 comprises 17 residues. In germline, CDR1 is SGHKS, CDR2 YYEKEE (reference sequence).

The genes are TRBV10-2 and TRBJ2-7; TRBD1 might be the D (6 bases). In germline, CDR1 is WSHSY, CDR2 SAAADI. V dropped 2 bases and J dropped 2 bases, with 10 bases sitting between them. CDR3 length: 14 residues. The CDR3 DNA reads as TGCGCCAGCAGTGAGACAGGGAAAACCTACGAGCAGTACTTC. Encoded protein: CASSETGKTYEQYF.

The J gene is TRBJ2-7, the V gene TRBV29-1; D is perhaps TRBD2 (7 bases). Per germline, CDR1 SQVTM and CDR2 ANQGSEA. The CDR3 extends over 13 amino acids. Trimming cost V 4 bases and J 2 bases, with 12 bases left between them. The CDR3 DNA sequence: TGCAGCGTTGCCGGGGGGCCCGCCTACGAGCAGTACTTC. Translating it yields CSVAGGPAYEQYF.

The CDR3, as DNA: TGTGCCAGCAGCGCCGGGACAGGAAACACCGGGGAGCTGTTTTTT. It yields the protein CASSAGTGNTGELFF. This chain joins TRBV7-6 and TRBJ2-2; 8 bases map to TRBD1. The length of the CDR3 is 15 residues. V lost 5 bases, J lost 2 bases, and 4 bases stayed unmatched. Germline V gives CDR1 SGHVS, CDR2 FNYEAQ.

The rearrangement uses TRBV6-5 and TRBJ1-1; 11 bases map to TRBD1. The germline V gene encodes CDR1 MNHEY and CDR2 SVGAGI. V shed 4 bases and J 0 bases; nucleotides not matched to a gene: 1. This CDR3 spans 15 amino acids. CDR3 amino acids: CASSWDRGMNTEAFF. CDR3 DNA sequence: TGTGCCAGCAGTTGGGACAGGGGGATGAACACTGAAGCTTTCTTT.

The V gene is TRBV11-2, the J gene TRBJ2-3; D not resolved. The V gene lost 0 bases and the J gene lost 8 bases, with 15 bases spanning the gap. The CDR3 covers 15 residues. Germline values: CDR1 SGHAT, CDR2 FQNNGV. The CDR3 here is CASSLDIGKRGTQYF. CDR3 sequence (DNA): TGTGCCAGCAGCTTAGATATAGGAAAGCGTGGTACGCAGTATTTT.

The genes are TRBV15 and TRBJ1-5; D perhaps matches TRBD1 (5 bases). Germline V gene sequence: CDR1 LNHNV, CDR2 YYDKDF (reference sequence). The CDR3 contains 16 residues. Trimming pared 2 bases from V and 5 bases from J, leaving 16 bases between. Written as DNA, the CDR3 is TGTGCCACCAGCAGAAGCGGATGGGGGGGTGATCAGCCCCAGCATTTT. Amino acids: CATSRSGWGGDQPQHF.

CDR3 DNA: TGTGCCAGCAGTTTACAAATTAATTCACCCCTCCACTTT. Amino acid sequence: CASSLQINSPLHF. The genes are TRBV27 and TRBJ1-6; D is undetermined. Germline V gene lookup returns CDR1 MNHEY and CDR2 SMNVEV (reference sequence). The CDR3 covers 13 residues. V lost 2 bases and J lost 6, with 5 bases in between.